This TCR beta chain emerged from a study of cytomegalovirus exposure and HLA in healthy donors. Overall study results and limits: Some segments of the V type, notably TRBV6-2 and TRBV6-3, were excluded as indistinguishable. TCR beta sequences reportedly predicted most subjects' HLA-A and HLA-B alleles accurately. TCR beta V- and J-gene trimming, according to a later analysis, was linked to a missense DCLRE1C variant.

To note about this clone: Its target is not known.

13 Jbeta primers and 60 Vbeta primers were used for the PCR. Using immunoSEQ multiplex PCR, the repertoire was profiled, and TCRdb retains in-frame clones only, with some absent. Of 150,000 to 200,000 clones in the sample, 79% were seen once. Trimming removed 4 bases from V and 11 bases from J, with 14 bases in between. The CDR3 loop spans 12 amino acids. From germline, CDR1 is LNHDA and CDR2 SQIVND (reference sequence). The clonotype was recovered from a middle-aged man in good health and CMV-seronegative. Sequenced: PBMCs. The gene calls are TRBV19 and TRBJ2-5; D is possibly TRBD2 (6 bases). The chain's CDR3 is CASSTGLREQYF. The CDR3, as DNA: TGTGCCAGTAGTACGGGACTGAGAGAGCAGTACTTC.